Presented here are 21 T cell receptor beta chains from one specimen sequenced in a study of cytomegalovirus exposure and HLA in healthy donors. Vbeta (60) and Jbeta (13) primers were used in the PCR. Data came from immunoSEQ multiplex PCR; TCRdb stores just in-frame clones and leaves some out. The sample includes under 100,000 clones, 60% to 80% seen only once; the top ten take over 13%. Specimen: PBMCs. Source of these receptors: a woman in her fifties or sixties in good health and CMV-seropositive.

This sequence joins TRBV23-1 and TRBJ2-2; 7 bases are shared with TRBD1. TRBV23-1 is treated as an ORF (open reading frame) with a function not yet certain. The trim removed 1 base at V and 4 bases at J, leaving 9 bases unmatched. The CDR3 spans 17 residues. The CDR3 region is CASSQYATGIVTGELFF. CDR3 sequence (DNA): TGCGCCAGCAGTCAATACGCGACAGGGATTGTCACCGGGGAGCTGTTTTTT.

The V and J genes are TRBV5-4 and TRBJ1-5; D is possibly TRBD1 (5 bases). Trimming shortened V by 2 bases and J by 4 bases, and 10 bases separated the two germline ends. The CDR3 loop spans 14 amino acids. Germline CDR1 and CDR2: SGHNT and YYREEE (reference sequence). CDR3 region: CASSFRAENQPQHF. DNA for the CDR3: TGTGCCAGCAGCTTCAGGGCGGAAAATCAGCCCCAGCATTTT.

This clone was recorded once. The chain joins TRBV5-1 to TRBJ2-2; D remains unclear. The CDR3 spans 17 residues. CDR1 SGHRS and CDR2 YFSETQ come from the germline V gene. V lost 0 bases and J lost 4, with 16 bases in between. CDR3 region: CASSLDRANPSTGELFF. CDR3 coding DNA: TGCGCCAGCAGCTTGGATAGAGCCAACCCTTCCACCGGGGAGCTGTTTTTT.

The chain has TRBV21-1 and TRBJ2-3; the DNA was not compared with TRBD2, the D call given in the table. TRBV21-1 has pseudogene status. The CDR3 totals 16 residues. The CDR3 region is CASSKMTSGSGDTQYF. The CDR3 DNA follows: TGTGCCAGCAGCAAAATGACTAGCGGGAGTGGGGATACGCAGTATTTT.

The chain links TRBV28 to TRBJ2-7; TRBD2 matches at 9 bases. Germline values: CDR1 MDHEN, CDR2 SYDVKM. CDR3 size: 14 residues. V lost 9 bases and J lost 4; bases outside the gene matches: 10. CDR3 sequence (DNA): TGTGCCAGTTTAAATGCGGGAGGGAGTTACGAGCAGTACTTC. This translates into CASLNAGGSYEQYF.

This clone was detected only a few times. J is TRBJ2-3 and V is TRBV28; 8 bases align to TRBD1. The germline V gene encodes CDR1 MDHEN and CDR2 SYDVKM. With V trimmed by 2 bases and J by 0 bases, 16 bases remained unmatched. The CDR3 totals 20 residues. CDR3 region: CASSLRAIRMGQESTDTQYF. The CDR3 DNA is TGTGCCAGCAGTTTACGAGCGATCAGGATGGGACAGGAAAGCACAGATACGCAGTATTTT.

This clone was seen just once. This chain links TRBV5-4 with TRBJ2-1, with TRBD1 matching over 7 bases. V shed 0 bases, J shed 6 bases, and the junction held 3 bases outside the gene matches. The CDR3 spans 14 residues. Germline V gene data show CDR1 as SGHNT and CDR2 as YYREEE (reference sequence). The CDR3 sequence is CASSLDRGRNEQFF. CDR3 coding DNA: TGTGCCAGCAGCTTGGACAGGGGTCGCAATGAGCAGTTCTTC.

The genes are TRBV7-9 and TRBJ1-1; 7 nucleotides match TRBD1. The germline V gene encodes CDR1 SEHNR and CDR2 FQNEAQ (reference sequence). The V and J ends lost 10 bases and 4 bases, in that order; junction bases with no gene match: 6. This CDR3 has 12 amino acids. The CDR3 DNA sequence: TGTGCCACAGGGGGGCCTGGCACTGAAGCTTTCTTT. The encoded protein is CATGGPGTEAFF. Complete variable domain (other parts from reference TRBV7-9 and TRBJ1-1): DTGVSQNPRHKITKRGQNVTFRCDPISEHNRLYWYRQTLGQGPEFLTYFQNEAQLEKSRLLSDRFSAERPKGSFSTLEIQRTEQGDSAMYLCATGGPGTEAFFGQGTRLTVV.

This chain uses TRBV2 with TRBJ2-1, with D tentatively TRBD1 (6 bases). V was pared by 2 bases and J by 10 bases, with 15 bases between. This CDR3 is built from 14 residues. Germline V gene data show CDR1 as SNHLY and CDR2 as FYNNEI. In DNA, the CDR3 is TGTGCCAGCAGTGAACCTCGCCGCGGACAGGAGCAGTTCTTC. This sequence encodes CASSEPRRGQEQFF.

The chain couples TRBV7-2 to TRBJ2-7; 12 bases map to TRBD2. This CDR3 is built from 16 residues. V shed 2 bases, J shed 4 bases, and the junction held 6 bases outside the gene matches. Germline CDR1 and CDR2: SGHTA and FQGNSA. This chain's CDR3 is CASSLRTSGTFYEQYF. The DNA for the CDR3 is TGTGCCAGCAGCTTAAGGACTAGCGGGACCTTTTACGAGCAGTACTTC.

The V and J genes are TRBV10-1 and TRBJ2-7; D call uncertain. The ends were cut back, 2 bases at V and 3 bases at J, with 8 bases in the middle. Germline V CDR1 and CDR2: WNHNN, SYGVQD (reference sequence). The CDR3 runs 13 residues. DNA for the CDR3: TGCGCCAGCAGTGAGACGCGCTACTACGAGCAGTACTTC. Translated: CASSETRYYEQYF.

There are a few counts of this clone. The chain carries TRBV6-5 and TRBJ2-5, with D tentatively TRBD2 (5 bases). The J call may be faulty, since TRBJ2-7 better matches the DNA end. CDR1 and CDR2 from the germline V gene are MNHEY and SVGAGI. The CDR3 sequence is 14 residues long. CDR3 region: CASSLRIGNYEQYF. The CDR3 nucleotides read TGTGCCAGCAGCCTACGGATCGGGAACTACGAGCAGTACTTC.

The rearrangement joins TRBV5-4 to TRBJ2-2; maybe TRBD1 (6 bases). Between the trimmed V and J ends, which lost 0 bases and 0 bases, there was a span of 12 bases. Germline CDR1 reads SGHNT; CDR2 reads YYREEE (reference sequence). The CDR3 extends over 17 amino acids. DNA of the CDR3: TGTGCCAGCAGCTTGGCTGGCAGGGGAACGAACACCGGGGAGCTGTTTTTT. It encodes CASSLAGRGTNTGELFF.

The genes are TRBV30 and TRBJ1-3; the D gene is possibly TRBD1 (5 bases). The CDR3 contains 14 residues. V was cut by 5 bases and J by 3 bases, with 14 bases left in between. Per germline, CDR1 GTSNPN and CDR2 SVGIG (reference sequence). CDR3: CAWGTGGGGNTIYF. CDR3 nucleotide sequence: TGTGCCTGGGGGACGGGGGGAGGTGGAAACACCATATATTTT.

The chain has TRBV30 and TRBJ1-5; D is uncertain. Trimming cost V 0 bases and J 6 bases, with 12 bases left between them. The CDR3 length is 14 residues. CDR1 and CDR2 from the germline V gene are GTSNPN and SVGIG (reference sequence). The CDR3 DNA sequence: TGTGCCTGGAGTGTGGGAGTCCGCAGTCAGCCCCAGCATTTT. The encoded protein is CAWSVGVRSQPQHF. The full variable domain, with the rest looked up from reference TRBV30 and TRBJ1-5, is SQTIHQWPATLVQPVGSPLSLECTVEGTSNPNLYWYRQAAGRGLQLLFYSVGIGQISSEVPQNLSASRPQDRQFILSSKKLLLSDSGFYLCAWSVGVRSQPQHFGDGTRLSIL.

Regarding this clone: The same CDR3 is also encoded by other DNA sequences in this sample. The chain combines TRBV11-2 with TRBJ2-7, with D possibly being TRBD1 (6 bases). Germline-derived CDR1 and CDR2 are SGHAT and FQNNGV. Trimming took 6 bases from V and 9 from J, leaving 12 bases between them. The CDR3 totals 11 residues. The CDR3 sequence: CASSLDRWQYF. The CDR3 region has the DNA TGTGCCAGCAGTCTAGACAGGTGGCAGTACTTC.

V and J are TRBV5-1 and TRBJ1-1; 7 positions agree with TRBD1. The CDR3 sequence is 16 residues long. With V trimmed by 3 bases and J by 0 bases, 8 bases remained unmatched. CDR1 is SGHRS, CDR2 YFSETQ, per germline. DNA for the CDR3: TGCGCCAGCAGCTACGGGACAGTTTACATGAACACTGAAGCTTTCTTT. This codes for CASSYGTVYMNTEAFF.

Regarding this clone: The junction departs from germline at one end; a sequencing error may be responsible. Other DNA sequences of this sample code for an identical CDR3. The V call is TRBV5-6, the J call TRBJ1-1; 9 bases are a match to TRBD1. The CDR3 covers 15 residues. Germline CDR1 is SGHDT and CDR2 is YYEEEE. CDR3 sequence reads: CASSSLGQGNTEAFF. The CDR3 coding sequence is TGTGCCAGCAGCTCCTTGGGACAGGGTAACACTGAAGCCTTCTTT.

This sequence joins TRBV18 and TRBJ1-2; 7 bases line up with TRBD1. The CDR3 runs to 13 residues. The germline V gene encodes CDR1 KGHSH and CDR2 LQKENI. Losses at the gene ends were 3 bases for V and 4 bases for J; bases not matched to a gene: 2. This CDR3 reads CASSPDRAYGYTF. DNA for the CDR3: TGTGCCAGCTCACCCGACAGGGCCTATGGCTACACCTTC.

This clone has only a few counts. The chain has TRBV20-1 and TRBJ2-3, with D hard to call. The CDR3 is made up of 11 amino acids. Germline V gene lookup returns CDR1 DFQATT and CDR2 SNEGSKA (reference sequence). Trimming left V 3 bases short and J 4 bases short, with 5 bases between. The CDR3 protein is CSASPADTQYF. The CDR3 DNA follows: TGCAGTGCTAGTCCCGCAGATACGCAGTATTTT.

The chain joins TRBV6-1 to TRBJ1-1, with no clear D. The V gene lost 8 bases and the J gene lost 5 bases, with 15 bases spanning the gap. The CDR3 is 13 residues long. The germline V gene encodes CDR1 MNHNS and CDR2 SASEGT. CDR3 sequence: CASEGPPRTEAFF. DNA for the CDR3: TGTGCCAGCGAGGGTCCCCCCAGGACTGAAGCTTTCTTT.